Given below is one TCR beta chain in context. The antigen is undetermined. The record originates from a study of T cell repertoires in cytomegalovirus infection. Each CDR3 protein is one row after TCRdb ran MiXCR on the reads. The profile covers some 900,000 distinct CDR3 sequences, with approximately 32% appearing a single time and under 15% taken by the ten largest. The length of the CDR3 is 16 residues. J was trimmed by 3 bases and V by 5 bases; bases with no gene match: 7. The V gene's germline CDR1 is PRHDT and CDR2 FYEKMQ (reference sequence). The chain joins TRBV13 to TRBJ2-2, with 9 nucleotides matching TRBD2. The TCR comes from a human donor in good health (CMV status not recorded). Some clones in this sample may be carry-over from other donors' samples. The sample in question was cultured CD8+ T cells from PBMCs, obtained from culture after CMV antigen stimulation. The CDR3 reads CASSLTSGSYTGELFF. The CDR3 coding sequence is TGTGCCAGCAGCCTGACTAGCGGTTCGTACACCGGGGAGCTGTTTTTT.